This T cell receptor (beta chain) was captured in a study of blood T cell repertoires in COVID-19. Study information: From the United States, Italy and Spain came samples of acute and convalescent COVID-19. The analysed material was cDNA or gDNA that came from T cells, B-cell-depleted T cells, or PBMCs.

Germline values: CDR1 LGHNA, CDR2 YSLEER. This CDR3 is 17 amino acids long. V shed 0 bases and J 6 bases; nucleotides not matched to a gene: 7. TCRdb's table, derived via immunoSEQ multiplex PCR, lists solely in-frame clones and lacks some. Of roughly 16,000 clones listed, more than 85% are singletons. The sequence was collected from a human donor in a cohort sampled during active COVID-19. This rearrangement joins TRBV4-3 to TRBJ2-2, with TRBD2 matching over 10 bases. Material: peripheral blood. The CDR3 sequence: CASSQDQASGSAGELFF. The CDR3, as DNA: TGCGCCAGCAGCCAAGATCAGGCTAGCGGGAGCGCCGGGGAGCTGTTTTTT.